These 23 T cell receptor beta chains came from one sample sequenced in a study of a mutant IDH1 vaccine in newly diagnosed glioma. Time point meaning: week 23, last vaccination. Each vaccine dose was 300 ug of mutant IDH1 20-mer peptide, with topical imiquimod. These receptors' antigens are unknown. Data came from immunoSEQ multiplex PCR; TCRdb stores just in-frame clones and leaves some out. The sample carries roughly 60,000 clones, around 84% recorded once. Sequenced material: PBMCs, taken from a glioma patient whose treatment included an IDH1 peptide vaccine. The source is a man aged 25-40 years with glioma.

This clone was observed a single time. The chain links TRBV19 to TRBJ1-1, with 8 nucleotides matching TRBD1. V lost 6 bases and J lost 2; bases outside the gene matches: 8. Germline V gene lookup returns CDR1 LNHDA and CDR2 SQIVND (reference sequence). The CDR3 extends over 15 amino acids. The DNA of the CDR3 is TGTGCCAGTAGCCAGGACAGGGCTGATAACACTGAAGCTTTCTTT. It encodes CASSQDRADNTEAFF.

This clone was detected only once. This rearrangement joins TRBV28 to TRBJ1-1; TRBD1 is a possible D gene (5 bases). CDR3 size: 18 residues. The V end was cut by 2 bases, the J end by 1 base, with 20 bases between. CDR1 is MDHEN, CDR2 SYDVKM, per germline. CDR3 DNA: TGTGCCAGCAGTTTACCCCCCATCAGGGTCCATGGGAACACTGAAGCTTTCTTT. Translating it yields CASSLPPIRVHGNTEAFF.

This chain uses TRBV7-9 with TRBJ2-5; 12 bases are a match to TRBD2. Germline V gene sequence: CDR1 SEHNR, CDR2 FQNEAQ (reference sequence). The CDR3 consists of 15 residues. V was clipped by 5 bases and J by 5 bases; unmatched bases: 6. CDR3 bases: TGTGCCAGCAGCCTCGGACTAGCGGGGAGGGAGACCCAGTACTTC. The encoded protein is CASSLGLAGRETQYF.

This chain links TRBV19 with TRBJ1-6; weak D call: TRBD1 (6 bases). The germline V and J ends were trimmed by 6 bases and 5 bases, with 11 bases remaining between them. Germline CDR1 is LNHDA and CDR2 is SQIVND (reference sequence). The CDR3 extends over 14 amino acids. The CDR3 DNA sequence: TGTGCCAGTAGGGCCAGGGGTCATAATTCACCCCTCCACTTT. The encoded protein is CASRARGHNSPLHF.

The chain combines TRBV2 with TRBJ1-1; D remains ambiguous. CDR1 and CDR2 from the germline V gene are SNHLY and FYNNEI. This CDR3 has 14 residues. Trimming took 1 base from V and 5 from J, leaving 11 bases between them. CDR3 protein: CASSEDGVRTEAFF. CDR3 coding DNA: TGTGCCAGCAGTGAAGATGGTGTAAGAACTGAAGCTTTCTTT.

V gene TRBV4-1 combines with J gene TRBJ2-2; D perhaps matches TRBD1 (6 bases). The CDR3 extends over 15 amino acids. V was cut by 2 bases and J by 1 base, with 8 bases left in between. Germline-derived CDR1 and CDR2 are MGHRA and YSYEKL. The CDR3 sequence is CASSQSGQNTGELFF. In DNA form, the CDR3 reads TGCGCCAGCAGCCAATCGGGACAGAACACCGGGGAGCTGTTTTTT.

A few counts support this clone. This sequence joins TRBV14 and TRBJ1-1; no firm D call. Germline V gene data show CDR1 as SGHDN and CDR2 as FVKESK. CDR3 length equals 14 residues. V lost 4 bases, J lost 3 bases, and 12 bases lay in between. In DNA form, the CDR3 reads TGTGCCAGCAGCCCTCGCAACTTAGACACTGAAGCTTTCTTT. Translated: CASSPRNLDTEAFF.

The V and J genes are TRBV7-2 and TRBJ2-4; either TRBD1 or TRBD2 may fit D (5 bases each). There are 13 residues in the CDR3. Germline values: CDR1 SGHTA, CDR2 FQGNSA. V lost 5 bases and J 9 bases, leaving 14 bases between the germline ends. In DNA form, the CDR3 reads TGTGCCAGCAGCGTCCCGGGGACGCTCATTCAGTACTTC. Its protein is CASSVPGTLIQYF.

J is TRBJ1-5 and V is TRBV19; D remains unclear. The CDR3 totals 14 residues. The V and J ends lost 5 bases and 7 bases respectively, with 15 bases between them. The germline gives CDR1 LNHDA, CDR2 SQIVND (reference sequence). The CDR3 nucleotides read TGTGCCAGTAGTCTTCTGGCAGGCCCCCAGCCCCAGCATTTT. Amino acids: CASSLLAGPQPQHF.

The chain links TRBV18 to TRBJ2-1, with 16 positions matching TRBD2. Germline V lookup: CDR1 KGHSH, CDR2 LQKENI. This CDR3 contains 19 residues. The V segment lost 2 bases and the J segment 1 base; nucleotides outside the gene matches: 5. CDR3 DNA sequence: TGTGCCAGCTCACCAGGGACTAGCGGGGGGGGCCGATCCTACAATGAGCAGTTCTTC. This translates into CASSPGTSGGGRSYNEQFF.

This clone turned up a few times. The J gene is TRBJ1-1, the V gene TRBV27; a weak D match, TRBD1 (5 bases). The CDR3 is made up of 15 amino acids. Trimming removed 2 bases at V and 0 bases at J, with 10 bases between. In germline, CDR1 is MNHEY, CDR2 SMNVEV (reference sequence). Here the CDR3 reads CASSLQGGMNTEAFF. CDR3 coding DNA: TGTGCCAGCAGTTTACAGGGAGGGATGAACACTGAAGCTTTCTTT.

The chain recombines TRBV2 with TRBJ2-7; D may match TRBD1 or TRBD2 (5 bases each). V was pared by 7 bases and J by 0 bases, with 10 bases between. The CDR3 length is 13 residues. The germline CDR1 and CDR2 sequences are SNHLY and FYNNEI. CDR3 nucleotides: TGTGCCAGCACGGGACCCCTCTCCTACGAGCAGTACTTC. It translates to CASTGPLSYEQYF.

This chain uses TRBV5-1 with TRBJ1-4; no clear D gene. V gave up 1 base and J gave up 0 bases, with 10 bases separating them. From germline, CDR1 is SGHRS and CDR2 YFSETQ. The length of the CDR3 is 16 residues. CDR3 protein: CASSLSGPSTNEKLFF. Written as DNA, the CDR3 is TGCGCCAGCAGCTTGTCCGGGCCTTCAACTAATGAAAAACTGTTTTTT. Supplemented by reference TRBV5-1 and TRBJ1-4, the full variable domain reads KAGVTQTPRYLIKTRGQQVTLSCSPISGHRSVSWYQQTPGQGLQFLFEYFSETQRNKGNFPGRFSGRQFSNSRSEMNVSTLELGDSALYLCASSLSGPSTNEKLFFGSGTQLSVL.

CDR3 amino acids: CASSQSPDWSTEAFF. DNA of the CDR3: TGCGCCAGCAGTCAATCGCCCGACTGGAGCACTGAAGCTTTCTTT. The rearrangement uses TRBV23-1 and TRBJ1-1; D is unclear. TRBV23-1 is identified as an open reading frame with a role that is uncertain. Trimming shortened V by 0 bases and J by 4 bases, and 12 bases separated the two germline ends. This CDR3 region has 15 residues.

This clone came up once. The gene calls are TRBV10-1 and TRBJ2-7; D call uncertain. This CDR3 contains 13 residues. V was shortened by 3 bases and J by 5 bases, with 11 bases between the two germline ends. Germline V gives CDR1 WNHNN, CDR2 SYGVQD (reference sequence). CDR3: CASSERVPDEQYF. In DNA form, the CDR3 reads TGCGCCAGCAGTGAACGGGTCCCGGACGAGCAGTACTTC.

This sequence joins TRBV5-1 and TRBJ1-3, with D unclear. The CDR3 has 15 amino acids. The germline V gene encodes CDR1 SGHRS and CDR2 YFSETQ. The V and J ends lost 0 bases and 1 base respectively, with 8 bases between them. The CDR3 protein is CASSLDAVSGNTIYF. The CDR3 region has the DNA TGCGCCAGCAGCTTGGATGCAGTGTCTGGAAACACCATATATTTT.

This rearrangement joins TRBV18 to TRBJ1-1; D is ambiguous. V lost 0 bases and J lost 1, with 6 bases in between. Germline CDR1 is KGHSH and CDR2 is LQKENI. The CDR3 is 14 amino acids. CDR3 protein: CASSPPLENTEAFF. Written as DNA, the CDR3 is TGTGCCAGCTCACCACCGCTGGAGAACACTGAAGCTTTCTTT.

The chain links TRBV19 to TRBJ1-1, with 10 bases matching TRBD1. Germline CDR1 LNHDA, CDR2 SQIVND (reference sequence). This CDR3 spans 16 amino acids. The V and J ends lost 7 bases and 1 base, in that order; junction bases with no gene match: 9. CDR3 nucleotide sequence: TGTGCCAGTACGGAGACAGGGGGCGTTGGGAACACTGAAGCTTTCTTT. Residues: CASTETGGVGNTEAFF.

V is TRBV10-3 and J is TRBJ2-2, with 10 nucleotides matching TRBD1. This CDR3 is built from 15 residues. Germline V gives CDR1 ENHRY, CDR2 SYGVKD. Trimming at V came to 6 bases and at J to 5 bases, leaving 6 bases not matched to a gene. The CDR3 reads CAISWTGGQTGELFF. The DNA of the CDR3 is TGTGCCATCAGCTGGACAGGGGGACAGACCGGGGAGCTGTTTTTT.

The rearrangement uses TRBV5-1 and TRBJ2-5, with 7 bases identical to TRBD1. The V gene's germline CDR1 is SGHRS and CDR2 YFSETQ. The junction had 5 bases not matched to a gene; V was cut back by 0 bases and J by 0 bases. CDR3 length equals 16 residues. CDR3 protein: CASSLAGTVYQETQYF. In nucleotides, the CDR3 is TGCGCCAGCAGCTTGGCCGGGACAGTTTACCAAGAGACCCAGTACTTC.

The chain has TRBV7-2 and TRBJ2-7; perhaps D is TRBD1 or TRBD2 (5 bases each). CDR1 SGHTA and CDR2 FQGNSA come from the germline V gene. The V and J ends lost 6 bases and 0 bases respectively, with 15 bases between them. The CDR3 length is 15 residues. CDR3 region: CASSWDGISSYEQYF. CDR3 coding DNA: TGTGCCAGCAGTTGGGACGGGATAAGCTCCTACGAGCAGTACTTC.

The V gene is TRBV6-5, the J gene TRBJ1-2, with 7 bases lining up with TRBD1. CDR3 length: 15 amino acids. Germline lookup yields CDR1 MNHEY and CDR2 SVGAGI. V trimming: 4 bases; J trimming: 6 bases; junction bases outside the gene matches: 11. CDR3 in DNA: TGTGCCAGCAGTTCTAACGACAGGGATGCGGATGGCTACACCTTC. Encoded protein: CASSSNDRDADGYTF.

This rearrangement joins TRBV6-1 to TRBJ1-1; D unclear. CDR3 length equals 14 residues. Germline assignment: CDR1 MNHNS and CDR2 SASEGT. V lost 6 bases and J lost 4, with 15 bases in between. The CDR3 DNA is TGTGCCAGCAGCTCCCCGGGCCTGAGCACTGAAGCTTTCTTT. Its protein product is CASSSPGLSTEAFF.